These T cell receptor beta chains were read from a single sample in a study of cytomegalovirus exposure and HLA in healthy donors. Some clones are missing from TCRdb's copy, which holds only in-frame ones; the method was immunoSEQ multiplex PCR. The data contain approximately 220,000 clones, 60% to 80% of them singletons. Sequencing used PBMCs. The origin of the receptors is a man between 18 and 29 years old in good health and CMV-seronegative. Each CDR3 is given with its conserved first and last residue. Fields, in order: J gene, clone size, V gene, D gene, CDR3 protein, CDR3 DNA. D genes are given only for firm matches. Some rows have no size entry. The others give once, few or many, or a class for an expanded clone.

TRBJ2-3 - TRBV9 - CASSARDTQYF TGTGCCAGCAGCGCGAGAGATACGCAGTATTTT
TRBJ2-1 - TRBV6-1 - CASSPLAIAYNEQFF TGTGCCAGCAGCCCTCTAGCTATAGCCTACAATGAGCAGTTCTTC
TRBJ1-4 - TRBV7-9 - CASSLLGGQEKLFF TGTGCCAGCAGCTTATTGGGGGGTCAAGAAAAACTGTTTTTT
TRBJ2-1 - TRBV2 TRBD2 CASSTTSGNYNEQFF TGTGCCAGCAGTACGACTAGCGGAAACTACAATGAGCAGTTCTTC
TRBJ1-2 - TRBV2 - CASILGGGKYGYTF TGTGCCAGCATTCTCGGCGGGGGAAAGTATGGCTACACCTTC
TRBJ1-1 - TRBV9 TRBD1 CASSVATGQGASGKNTEAFF TGTGCCAGCAGCGTAGCTACTGGGCAGGGGGCTTCTGGAAAAAATACTGAAGCTTTCTTT
TRBJ2-6 - TRBV5-6 - CASSQQGGPLSGANVLTF TGTGCCAGCAGCCAACAGGGAGGGCCCCTCTCTGGGGCCAACGTCCTGACTTTC
TRBJ1-5 - TRBV6-5 - CASSPNAGDQPQHF TGTGCCAGCAGTCCTAACGCGGGGGATCAGCCCCAGCATTTT
TRBJ1-2 - TRBV5-8 TRBD1 CASSWGQGTNGYTF TGTGCCAGCAGCTGGGGACAGGGCACGAACGGCTACACCTTC
TRBJ2-7 once TRBV18 TRBD2 CASSPSGTSGGGSYEQYF TGTGCCAGCTCACCGTCCGGGACTAGCGGGGGTGGGAGCTACGAGCAGTACTTC
TRBJ2-7 - TRBV27 TRBD1 CASSFDRGSLYEQYF TGTGCCAGCAGTTTTGACAGGGGCTCACTCTACGAGCAGTACTTC
TRBJ1-5 - TRBV10-3 - CAISENYNQPQHF TGTGCCATCAGTGAAAATTACAATCAGCCCCAGCATTTT
TRBJ2-6 - TRBV5-1 - CASLGGVYGANVLTF TGCGCCAGCCTAGGGGGAGTGTACGGGGCCAACGTCCTGACTTTC
TRBJ2-5 - TRBV7-9 TRBD2 CASSLTAGGPWGQETQYF TGTGCCAGCAGCTTGACCGCGGGAGGGCCTTGGGGCCAAGAGACCCAGTACTTC
TRBJ2-7 - TRBV7-2 - CATTPGGRSYEQYF TGTGCCACCACTCCGGGGGGCAGATCCTACGAGCAGTACTTC
TRBJ2-1 - TRBV9 TRBD2 CASSVFSSGSDEQFF TGTGCCAGCAGCGTATTTTCTAGCGGGAGCGATGAGCAGTTCTTC
TRBJ2-7 - TRBV5-1 - CASITSPGPYEQYF TGCGCCAGCATCACCTCCCCAGGGCCCTACGAGCAGTACTTC
TRBJ2-1 once TRBV28 - CASSPLQDEQFF TGTGCCAGCAGTCCCCTCCAGGATGAGCAGTTCTTC
TRBJ1-2 - TRBV19 - CASSIAQSNYGYTF TGTGCCAGTAGTATAGCGCAGTCTAACTATGGCTACACCTTC
TRBJ2-7 - TRBV6-6 - CASTSVSLTGTYEQYF TGTGCCAGCACCTCCGTCTCGCTTACAGGGACCTACGAGCAGTACTTC
TRBJ1-4 - TRBV2 TRBD1 CASRSDRVANEKLFF TGTGCCAGCAGATCCGACAGGGTGGCTAATGAAAAACTGTTTTTT
TRBJ2-7 - TRBV10-3 - CAISEGLQFYEQYF TGTGCCATCAGTGAGGGACTTCAATTCTACGAGCAGTACTTC
TRBJ1-2 - TRBV19 TRBD1 CASRRTTGQGYGYTF TGTGCCAGTAGACGAACCACCGGACAGGGTTATGGCTACACCTTC
TRBJ2-7 - TRBV30 TRBD1 CAWTFGDSHYEQYF TGTGCCTGGACATTTGGGGACAGCCACTACGAGCAGTACTTC
TRBJ1-2 - TRBV20-1 - CSARGADGYTF TGCAGTGCTAGAGGGGCCGATGGCTACACCTTC
TRBJ2-7 - TRBV6-6 TRBD2 CASIGLAGSYEQYF TGTGCCAGCATCGGACTAGCGGGATCCTACGAGCAGTACTTC
TRBJ2-2 - TRBV30 TRBD1 CAWGPGQTGGELFF TGTGCCTGGGGACCGGGACAGACAGGCGGGGAGCTGTTTTTT
TRBJ1-4 - TRBV27 TRBD1 CASSPPGQINEKLFF TGTGCCAGCAGTCCTCCGGGACAGATAAATGAAAAACTGTTTTTT
TRBJ2-7 few TRBV2 TRBD2 CASRREGRDGPGF TGTGCCAGCAGAAGGGAGGGGCGGGACGGTCCGGGCTTC
TRBJ2-3 - TRBV19 - CASSIGGEGSLGTQYF TGTGCCAGTAGTATTGGGGGCGAGGGGTCTCTCGGTACGCAGTATTTT
TRBJ1-2 - TRBV25-1 - CASSDRGYTF TGTGCCAGCAGTGACAGAGGCTACACCTTC
TRBJ2-3 - TRBV4-3 - CASSRSHLGAQGTDTQYF TGCGCCAGCAGCAGGTCCCATCTGGGGGCTCAGGGCACAGATACGCAGTATTTT
TRBJ1-2 - TRBV6-6 TRBD1 CASSYLGTGFYGYTF TGTGCCAGCAGTTACTTGGGGACAGGCTTTTATGGCTACACCTTC
TRBJ1-6 - TRBV5-4 TRBD1 CASSLGGLQGAGSPLHF TGTGCCAGCAGCTTGGGCGGCCTTCAGGGGGCGGGCTCACCCCTCCACTTT
TRBJ2-5 - TRBV15 - CATSRDGRSQETQYF TGTGCCACCAGCAGAGATGGCAGAAGTCAAGAGACCCAGTACTTC
TRBJ2-1 - TRBV4-3 - CASSQLQTSSYNEQFF TGCGCCAGCAGCCAACTCCAGACTAGCTCCTACAATGAGCAGTTCTTC
TRBJ1-4 - TRBV5-1 TRBD1 CASSTTGAPNEKLFF TGCGCCAGCAGCACTACAGGGGCACCTAATGAAAAACTGTTTTTT
TRBJ2-7 few TRBV5-5 - CASSFQGWGEQYF TGTGCCAGCAGCTTTCAGGGTTGGGGCGAGCAGTACTTC
TRBJ1-5 - TRBV6-1 - CASSRGKWDNQPQHF TGTGCCAGCAGTAGGGGGAAATGGGACAACCAGCCCCAGCATTTT
TRBJ1-2 - TRBV28 - CASSHPLGQSNYGYTF TGTGCCAGCAGTCATCCCCTTGGACAGTCTAACTATGGCTACACCTTC
TRBJ1-1 - TRBV28 - CASSFGGASEAFF TGTGCCAGCAGTTTCGGAGGTGCGTCTGAAGCTTTCTTT
TRBJ1-4 - TRBV4-3 TRBD1 CASSLGDRANNEKLFF TGCGCCAGCAGCCTGGGGGACAGGGCTAATAATGAAAAACTGTTTTTT
TRBJ1-5 - TRBV30 - CAWSVSNQPQHF TGTGCCTGGAGTGTATCGAATCAGCCCCAGCATTTT
TRBJ2-2 - TRBV5-8 TRBD1 CASSTGQGATGELFF TGTGCCAGCAGTACGGGACAGGGGGCAACCGGGGAGCTGTTTTTT
TRBJ1-5 - TRBV28 TRBD1 CASEKIDRENQPQHF TGTGCCAGCGAAAAAATTGACAGGGAGAATCAGCCCCAGCATTTT
TRBJ2-7 - TRBV27 TRBD2 CASGIAGPYEQYF TGTGCCAGCGGGATAGCGGGACCCTACGAGCAGTACTTC
TRBJ2-7 few TRBV13 - CASSLLGAGSSYEQYF TGTGCCAGCAGCTTATTAGGGGCCGGAAGCTCCTACGAGCAGTACTTC
TRBJ2-2 few TRBV7-3 - CASSLTSANTGKLFF TGTGCCAGCAGCTTAACATCCGCGAACACCGGGAAGCTGTTTTTT
TRBJ2-3 - TRBV5-1 TRBD2 CASSLGQRGADTQYF TGCGCCAGCAGCTTGGGGCAGCGGGGAGCAGATACGCAGTATTTT
TRBJ1-2 - TRBV11-3 - CASSSGDNYGYTF TGTGCCAGCAGCTCGGGAGACAACTATGGCTACACCTTC
TRBJ2-7 - TRBV7-9 - CASSPWDNYYEQYF TGTGCCAGCAGCCCTTGGGACAATTACTACGAGCAGTACTTC
TRBJ2-2 - TRBV7-2 TRBD1 CASSEQGANTGELFF TGTGCCAGCAGCGAACAGGGGGCTAACACCGGGGAGCTGTTTTTT
TRBJ1-3 - TRBV6-1 - CASSVQVTTIYF TGTGCCAGCAGTGTACAAGTCACCACCATATATTTT
TRBJ2-2 - TRBV7-9 - CASSFQGGLNTGELFF TGTGCCAGCAGCTTTCAGGGGGGCTTGAACACCGGGGAGCTGTTTTTT
TRBJ1-1 - TRBV5-5 TRBD1 CASSLTQGGNTEAFF TGTGCCAGCAGCTTAACGCAGGGGGGAAACACTGAAGCTTTCTTT
TRBJ2-1 - TRBV29-1 TRBD1 CSVALIPRTGVVDEQFF TGCAGCGTCGCCCTCATCCCGCGGACAGGGGTTGTCGATGAGCAGTTCTTC